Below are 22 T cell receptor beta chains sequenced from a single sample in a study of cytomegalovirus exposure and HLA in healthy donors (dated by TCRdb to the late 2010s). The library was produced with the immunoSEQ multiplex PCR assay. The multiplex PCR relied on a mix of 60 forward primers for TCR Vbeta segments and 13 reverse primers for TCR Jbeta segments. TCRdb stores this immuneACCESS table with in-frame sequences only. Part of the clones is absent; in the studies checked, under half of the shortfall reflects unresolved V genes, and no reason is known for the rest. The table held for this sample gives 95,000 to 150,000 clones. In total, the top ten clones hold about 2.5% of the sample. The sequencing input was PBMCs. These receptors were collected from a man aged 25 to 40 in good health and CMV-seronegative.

Here the CDR3 reads CASSSGRDYRTDTQYF. In DNA form, the CDR3 reads TGTGCCAGCAGCTCAGGTCGGGATTACCGCACAGATACGCAGTATTTT. This rearrangement joins TRBV11-3 to TRBJ2-3; D might be TRBD2 (5 bases). The CDR3 extends over 16 amino acids. Trimming left V 4 bases short and J 1 base short, with 15 bases between. Germline CDR1 SGHNT, CDR2 YENEEA. The whole variable domain, remainder taken from reference TRBV11-3 and TRBJ2-3, is EAGVVQSPRYKIIEKKQPVAFWCNPISGHNTLYWYLQNLGQGPELLIRYENEEAVDDSQLPKDRFSAERLKGVDSTLKIQPAELGDSAVYLCASSSGRDYRTDTQYFGPGTRLTVL.

CDR3 nucleotides: TGTGCCAGCAGTGAATGGGAGGGTCCAGCTGATTCACCCCTCCACTTT. This gives the protein CASSEWEGPADSPLHF. The V and J genes are TRBV25-1 and TRBJ1-6; D remains ambiguous. CDR3 length equals 16 residues. Germline-derived CDR1 and CDR2 are MGHDK and SYGVNS. Deletions cut 1 base from V and 8 bases from J, with 15 bases between.

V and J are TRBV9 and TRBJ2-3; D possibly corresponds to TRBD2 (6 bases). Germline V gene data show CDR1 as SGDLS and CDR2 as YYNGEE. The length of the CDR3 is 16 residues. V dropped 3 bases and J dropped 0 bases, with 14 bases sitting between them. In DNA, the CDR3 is TGTGCCAGCAGCGCACCTAGCGCCTCTAGCACAGATACGCAGTATTTT. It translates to CASSAPSASSTDTQYF. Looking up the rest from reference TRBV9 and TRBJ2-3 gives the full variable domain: DSGVTQTPKHLITATGQRVTLRCSPRSGDLSVYWYQQSLDQGLQFLIQYYNGEERAKGNILERFSAQQFPDLHSELNLSSLELGDSALYFCASSAPSASSTDTQYFGPGTRLTVL.

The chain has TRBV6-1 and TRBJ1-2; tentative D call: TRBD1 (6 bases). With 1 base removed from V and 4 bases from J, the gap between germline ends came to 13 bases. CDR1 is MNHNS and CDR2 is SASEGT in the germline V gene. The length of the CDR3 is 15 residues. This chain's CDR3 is CASSEDGGRSYGYTF. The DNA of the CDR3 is TGTGCCAGCAGTGAAGACGGGGGGCGTTCCTATGGCTACACCTTC.

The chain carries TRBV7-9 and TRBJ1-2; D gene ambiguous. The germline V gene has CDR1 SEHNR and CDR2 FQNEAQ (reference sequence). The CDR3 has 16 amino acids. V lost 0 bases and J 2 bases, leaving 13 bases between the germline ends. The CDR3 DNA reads TGTGCCAGCAGCTTAGCTGAGAGGTCAGCCAACTATGGCTACACCTTC. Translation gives CASSLAERSANYGYTF.

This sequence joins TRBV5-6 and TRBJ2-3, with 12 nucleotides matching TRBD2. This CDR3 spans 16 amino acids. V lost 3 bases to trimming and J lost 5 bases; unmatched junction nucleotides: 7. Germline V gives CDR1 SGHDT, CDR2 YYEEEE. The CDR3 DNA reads TGTGCCAGCAGCTCGACTAGCGGGAGATCGCGAGATACGCAGTATTTT. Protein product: CASSSTSGRSRDTQYF.

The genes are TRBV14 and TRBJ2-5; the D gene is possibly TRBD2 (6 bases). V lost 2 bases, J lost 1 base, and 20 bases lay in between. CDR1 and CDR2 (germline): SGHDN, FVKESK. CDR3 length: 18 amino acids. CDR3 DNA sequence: TGTGCCAGCAGCCAACTCCTCATGGGGCTAGCGCCCCAAGAGACCCAGTACTTC. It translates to CASSQLLMGLAPQETQYF.

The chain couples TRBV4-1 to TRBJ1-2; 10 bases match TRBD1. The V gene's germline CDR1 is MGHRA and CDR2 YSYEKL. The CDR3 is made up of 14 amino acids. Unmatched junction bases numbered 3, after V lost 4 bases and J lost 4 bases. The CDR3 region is CASSPTGGGYGYTF. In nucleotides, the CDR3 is TGCGCCAGCAGCCCGACAGGGGGCGGCTATGGCTACACCTTC.

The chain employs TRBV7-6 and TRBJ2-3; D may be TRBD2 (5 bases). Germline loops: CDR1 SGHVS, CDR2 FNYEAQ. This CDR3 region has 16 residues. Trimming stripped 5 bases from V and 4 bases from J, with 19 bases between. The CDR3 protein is CASSALGLSGADTQYF. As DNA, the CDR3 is TGTGCCAGCAGCGCCCTAGGACTTTCCGGGGCAGATACGCAGTATTTT.

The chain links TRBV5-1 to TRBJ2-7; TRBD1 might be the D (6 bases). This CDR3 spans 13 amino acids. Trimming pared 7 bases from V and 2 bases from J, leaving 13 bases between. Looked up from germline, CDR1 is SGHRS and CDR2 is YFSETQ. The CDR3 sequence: CASAQQGAYEQYF. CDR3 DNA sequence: TGCGCCAGCGCGCAACAGGGAGCCTACGAGCAGTACTTC.

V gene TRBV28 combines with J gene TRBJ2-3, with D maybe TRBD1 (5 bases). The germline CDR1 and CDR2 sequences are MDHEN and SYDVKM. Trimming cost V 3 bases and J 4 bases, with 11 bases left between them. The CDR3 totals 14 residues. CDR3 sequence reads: CASSFAGKPDTQYF. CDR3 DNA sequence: TGTGCCAGCAGTTTTGCAGGGAAACCAGATACGCAGTATTTT.

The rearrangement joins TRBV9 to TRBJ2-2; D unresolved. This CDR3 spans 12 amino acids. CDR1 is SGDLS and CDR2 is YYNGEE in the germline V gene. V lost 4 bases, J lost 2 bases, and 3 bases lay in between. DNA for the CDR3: TGTGCCAGCAGCTATAACACCGGGGAGCTGTTTTTT. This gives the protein CASSYNTGELFF.

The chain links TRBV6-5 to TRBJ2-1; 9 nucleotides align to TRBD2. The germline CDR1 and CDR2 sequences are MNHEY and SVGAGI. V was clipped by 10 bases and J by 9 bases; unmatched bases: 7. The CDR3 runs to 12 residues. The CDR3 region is CATRTSVPEQFF. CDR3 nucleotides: TGTGCCACGAGGACTAGCGTGCCTGAGCAGTTCTTC.

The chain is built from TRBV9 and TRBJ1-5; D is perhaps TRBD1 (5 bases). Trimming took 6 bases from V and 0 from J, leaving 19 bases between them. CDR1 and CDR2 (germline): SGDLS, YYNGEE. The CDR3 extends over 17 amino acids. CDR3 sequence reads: CASKITGQIYSNQPQHF. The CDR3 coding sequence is TGTGCCAGCAAGATCACAGGTCAAATTTATAGCAATCAGCCCCAGCATTTT.

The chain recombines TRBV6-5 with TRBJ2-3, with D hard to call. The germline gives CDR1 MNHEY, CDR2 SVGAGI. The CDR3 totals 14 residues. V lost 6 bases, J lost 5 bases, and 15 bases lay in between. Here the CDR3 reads CASRNPGRIDTQYF. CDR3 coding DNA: TGTGCCAGCAGAAACCCAGGAAGAATAGATACGCAGTATTTT.

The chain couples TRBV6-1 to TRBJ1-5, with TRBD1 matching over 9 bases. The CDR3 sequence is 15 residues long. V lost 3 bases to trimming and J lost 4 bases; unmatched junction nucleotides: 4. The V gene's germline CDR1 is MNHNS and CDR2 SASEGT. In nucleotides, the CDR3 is TGTGCCAGCAGTGACGTGGACAGGGGTAATCAGCCCCAGCATTTT. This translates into CASSDVDRGNQPQHF.

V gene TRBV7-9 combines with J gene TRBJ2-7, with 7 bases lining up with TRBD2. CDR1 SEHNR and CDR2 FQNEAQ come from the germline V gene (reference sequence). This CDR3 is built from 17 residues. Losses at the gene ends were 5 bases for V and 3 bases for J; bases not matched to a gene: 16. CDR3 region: CASSLYGGGSGGYEQYF. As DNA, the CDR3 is TGTGCCAGCAGCCTTTATGGGGGGGGGTCAGGAGGCTACGAGCAGTACTTC. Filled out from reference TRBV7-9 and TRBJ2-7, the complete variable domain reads DTGVSQNPRHKITKRGQNVTFRCDPISEHNRLYWYRQTLGQGPEFLTYFQNEAQLEKSRLLSDRFSAERPKGSFSTLEIQRTEQGDSAMYLCASSLYGGGSGGYEQYFGPGTRLTVT.

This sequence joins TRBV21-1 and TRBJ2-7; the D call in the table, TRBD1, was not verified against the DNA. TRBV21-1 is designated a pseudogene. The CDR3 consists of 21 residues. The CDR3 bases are TGTGCCAGCAGCAAAACGGGGTTCGAGGATTCAATCAGGGGGCGAGCTGGCGAGCAGTACTTC. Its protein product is CASSKTGFEDSIRGRAGEQYF.

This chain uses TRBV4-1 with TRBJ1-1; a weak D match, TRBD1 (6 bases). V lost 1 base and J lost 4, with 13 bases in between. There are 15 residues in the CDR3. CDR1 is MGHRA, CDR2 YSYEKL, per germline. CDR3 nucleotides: TGCGCCAGCAGCCAAGTGGGGGGGCGGCCCACTGAAGCTTTCTTT. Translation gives CASSQVGGRPTEAFF.

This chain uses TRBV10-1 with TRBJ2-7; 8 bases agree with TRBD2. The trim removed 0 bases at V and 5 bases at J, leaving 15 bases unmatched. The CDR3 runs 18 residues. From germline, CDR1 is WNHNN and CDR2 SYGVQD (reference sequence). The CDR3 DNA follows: TGCGCCAGCAGTGAGTCCAACAGGGCCACTAGCGGAGACCACGAGCAGTACTTC. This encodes CASSESNRATSGDHEQYF.

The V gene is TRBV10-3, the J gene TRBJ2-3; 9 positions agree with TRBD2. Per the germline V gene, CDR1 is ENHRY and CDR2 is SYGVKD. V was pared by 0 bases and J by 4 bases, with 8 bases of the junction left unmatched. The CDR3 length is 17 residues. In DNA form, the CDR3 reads TGTGCCATCAGTGAGTCGACTCTGGTAGCGGGAGCAGATACGCAGTATTTT. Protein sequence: CAISESTLVAGADTQYF.

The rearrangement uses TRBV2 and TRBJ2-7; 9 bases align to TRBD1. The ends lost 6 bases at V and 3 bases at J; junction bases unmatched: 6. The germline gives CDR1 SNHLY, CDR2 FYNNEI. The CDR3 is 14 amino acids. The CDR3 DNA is TGTGCCAGCAGAGGACAGGGGAAGGGCTACGAGCAGTACTTC. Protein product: CASRGQGKGYEQYF.